Described below is a single TCR beta chain sequence and its context. The germline gene is not matched at one end of the junction; a read error may be the cause. This sample is part of a study of cytomegalovirus exposure and HLA in healthy donors. The PCR was carried out with 60 Vbeta primers and 13 Jbeta primers. Generated by immunoSEQ multiplex PCR, the TCRdb table keeps only in-frame clones and is missing some. The sample consists of some 70,000 clones, 75% to 80% of them appearing once. This CDR3 is built from 17 residues. Germline CDR1 SSHAT, CDR2 FNYEAQ (reference sequence). This receptor was taken from a man younger than 35 in good health and CMV-seropositive. The V and J genes are TRBV7-7 and TRBJ2-5, with TRBD2 matching 9 bases. The sequencing input was PBMCs. The CDR3 sequence is CASSPGGAGGPEETQYF. CDR3 nucleotide sequence: TGTGCTAGCAGCCCCGGGGGGGCGGGGGGGCCGGAAGAGACCCAGTACTTC.